The 31 T cell receptor beta chains given below trace back to one sample, sequenced in a study of cytomegalovirus exposure and HLA in healthy donors. PCR involved 60 Vbeta and 13 Jbeta primers. The repertoire was sequenced with immunoSEQ multiplex PCR; TCRdb's copy has only in-frame clones and lacks some. The repertoire holds about 120,000 clones, about 70% seen once, with 4.1% in the top ten. The sample taken for sequencing was PBMCs. The source is a woman aged 40 to 50 in good health and CMV-seronegative.

This clone has a handful of counts. This chain links TRBV6-5 with TRBJ2-7; 7 nucleotides line up with TRBD2. The CDR3 covers 15 residues. Per the germline V gene, CDR1 is MNHEY and CDR2 is SVGAGI. Unmatched junction bases numbered 4, after V lost 2 bases and J lost 0 bases. CDR3 coding DNA: TGTGCCAGCAGTTACCGCGGGGGAGGCTCCTACGAGCAGTACTTC. Residues: CASSYRGGGSYEQYF.

The chain uses TRBV10-3 and TRBJ1-1, with 8 bases lining up with TRBD1. V was pared by 9 bases and J by 4 bases, with 13 bases of the junction left unmatched. The V gene's germline CDR1 is ENHRY and CDR2 SYGVKD. CDR3 length: 15 amino acids. This CDR3 is CAMGTGTTPPTEAFF. The CDR3 DNA is TGTGCCATGGGGACAGGCACTACACCACCCACTGAAGCTTTCTTT.

The J gene is TRBJ1-2, the V gene TRBV7-3; tentative D call: TRBD1 (6 bases). Germline V lookup: CDR1 SGHTA, CDR2 FQGTGA. V was pared by 5 bases and J by 5 bases, with 15 bases between. CDR3 size: 14 residues. CDR3 DNA: TGTGCCAGCAGCCCGGGACAAGGGCCGTATGGCTACACCTTC. It yields the protein CASSPGQGPYGYTF. Supplemented by reference TRBV7-3 and TRBJ1-2, the full variable domain reads GAGVSQTPSNKVTEKGKYVELRCDPISGHTALYWYRQSLGQGPEFLIYFQGTGAADDSGLPNDRFFAVRPEGSVSTLKIQRTERGDSAVYLCASSPGQGPYGYTFGSGTRLTVV.

CDR3 bases: TGTGCCAGTAGTATAGAGGGGCTAATGGACGGGGAGCTGTTTTTT. This codes for CASSIEGLMDGELFF. V and J are TRBV19 and TRBJ2-2; a possible D gene is TRBD1 (5 bases). CDR3 length: 15 residues. The V gene lost 0 bases and the J gene lost 7 bases, with 12 bases spanning the gap. Germline loops: CDR1 LNHDA, CDR2 SQIVND (reference sequence).

The chain joins TRBV18 to TRBJ2-3; 8 bases fit TRBD2. V shed 5 bases, J shed 4 bases, and the junction held 8 bases outside the gene matches. Germline CDR1 KGHSH, CDR2 LQKENI. The length of the CDR3 is 15 residues. The CDR3 DNA reads TGTGCCAGCTCAACCTACGGGGGGGCATCAGATACGCAGTATTTT. Protein: CASSTYGGASDTQYF.

Note on this clone: A read error may account for a junction end that differs from germline. This chain connects TRBV5-1 to TRBJ2-7, with TRBD1 as a possible D gene (6 bases). Germline V gene lookup returns CDR1 SGHRS and CDR2 YFSETQ. This CDR3 region has 12 residues. CDR3 sequence: CAGRGQTYEQYF. DNA of the CDR3: TGCGCCGGCAGAGGACAGACCTACGAGCAGTACTTC.

CDR3 in DNA: TGTGCCAGCAGTTCCTCCGGACAGGGACCCCAAGAGACCCAGTACTTC. Its protein is CASSSSGQGPQETQYF. This chain uses TRBV6-5 with TRBJ2-5; TRBD1 agrees at 8 bases. With 4 bases clipped from V and 1 base from J, the junction kept 8 bases outside the gene matches. This CDR3 has 16 amino acids. Germline V gene data show CDR1 as MNHEY and CDR2 as SVGAGI.

This clone was detected once. This chain links TRBV7-9 with TRBJ2-2; D is undetermined. There are 14 residues in the CDR3. Per germline, CDR1 SEHNR and CDR2 FQNEAQ (reference sequence). The germline V and J ends were trimmed by 1 base and 7 bases, with 10 bases remaining between them. CDR3: CASSLDYTVGELFF. In nucleotides, the CDR3 is TGTGCCAGCAGCTTAGATTATACGGTCGGGGAGCTGTTTTTT.

The V call is TRBV6-5, the J call TRBJ1-1, with D unclear. Trimming shortened V by 2 bases and J by 4 bases, and 14 bases separated the two germline ends. The CDR3 spans 15 residues. Germline V gives CDR1 MNHEY, CDR2 SVGAGI. CDR3 residues: CASSYSWMGGTEAFF. The CDR3 DNA follows: TGTGCCAGCAGTTACAGCTGGATGGGAGGCACTGAAGCTTTCTTT.

This clone was recorded a few times. This chain uses TRBV2 with TRBJ1-6, with 9 bases identical to TRBD1. This CDR3 has 13 residues. J lost 8 bases, V lost 5 bases, and 1 base had no gene match. The V gene's germline CDR1 is SNHLY and CDR2 FYNNEI. In nucleotides, the CDR3 is TGTGCCAGCAGTCGGGACAGGGATTCACCCCTCCACTTT. This translates into CASSRDRDSPLHF.

The V gene is TRBV6-5, the J gene TRBJ2-5, with D tentatively TRBD1 (5 bases). V gave up 8 bases and J gave up 5 bases, with 12 bases separating them. Germline V gene lookup returns CDR1 MNHEY and CDR2 SVGAGI. The CDR3 contains 12 residues. This chain's CDR3 is CASGHSGETQYF. CDR3 bases: TGTGCCAGCGGACACTCAGGGGAGACCCAGTACTTC.

The chain carries TRBV4-2 and TRBJ2-5; D might be TRBD2 (5 bases). This CDR3 has 15 amino acids. In germline, CDR1 is LGHNA, CDR2 YNFKEQ. Between the trimmed V and J ends, which lost 2 bases and 0 bases, there was a span of 10 bases. Written as DNA, the CDR3 is TGTGCCAGCAGCCAAAAGCAGGACTACCAAGAGACCCAGTACTTC. The encoded protein is CASSQKQDYQETQYF.

V usage is TRBV4-3 and J usage is TRBJ1-2; D gene uncertain. The germline CDR1 and CDR2 sequences are LGHNA and YSLEER. The V gene lost 0 bases and the J gene lost 4 bases, with 9 bases spanning the gap. CDR3 length: 14 residues. The CDR3 DNA reads TGCGCCAGCAGCCAAGATGTTGGCATCTATGGCTACACCTTC. Translated, it gives CASSQDVGIYGYTF.

The chain joins TRBV14 to TRBJ1-5; D is unclear. The CDR3 covers 12 residues. Germline V CDR1 and CDR2: SGHDN, FVKESK. Trimming took off 4 bases at V and 7 bases at J, with 8 bases between the two ends. CDR3 sequence (DNA): TGTGCCAGCAGCCCAAGTAGCCAGCCCCAGCATTTT. Amino acid sequence: CASSPSSQPQHF. The variable domain in full, with the rest retrieved from reference TRBV14 and TRBJ1-5, is EAGVTQFPSHSVIEKGQTVTLRCDPISGHDNLYWYRRVMGKEIKFLLHFVKESKQDESGMPNNRFLAERTGGTYSTLKVQPAELEDSGVYFCASSPSSQPQHFGDGTRLSIL.

The genes are TRBV4-3 and TRBJ2-7, with a weak D call TRBD2 (5 bases). The CDR3 runs to 15 residues. CDR1 is LGHNA and CDR2 is YSLEER in the germline V gene. Trimming removed 0 bases at V and 4 bases at J, with 13 bases between. The CDR3 nucleotides are TGCGCCAGCAGCCAAGATGAAACGGGGATGTACGAGCAGTACTTC. The encoded protein is CASSQDETGMYEQYF.

The rearrangement joins TRBV4-3 to TRBJ2-3, with 8 bases that match TRBD2. Trimming at V came to 0 bases and at J to 2 bases, leaving 10 bases not matched to a gene. Germline CDR1 and CDR2: LGHNA and YSLEER. The CDR3 extends over 18 amino acids. The CDR3: CASSQERGIAGTTDTQYF. CDR3 DNA: TGCGCCAGCAGCCAAGAACGGGGAATAGCGGGGACCACAGATACGCAGTATTTT.

The rearrangement uses TRBV7-2 and TRBJ2-7; D is perhaps TRBD1 (6 bases). CDR3 length equals 14 residues. CDR1 is SGHTA, CDR2 FQGNSA, per germline. The V and J ends lost 5 bases and 0 bases respectively, with 11 bases between them. In nucleotides, the CDR3 is TGTGCCAGCAGCCCCCGGACAGCCTCCTACGAGCAGTACTTC. It yields the protein CASSPRTASYEQYF.

This clone was detected only once. The chain uses TRBV5-1 and TRBJ2-1; 10 bases are shared with TRBD2. V dropped 3 bases and J dropped 6; count of bases not matched to a gene: 12. This CDR3 spans 17 amino acids. Germline CDR1 reads SGHRS; CDR2 reads YFSETQ. For the CDR3, the DNA is TGCGCCAGCAGCTCCCGGGTAGCGGGAGGAGGCGGCAATGAGCAGTTCTTC. Residues: CASSSRVAGGGGNEQFF.

The chain uses TRBV7-2 and TRBJ2-7; 7 positions agree with TRBD2. V lost 1 base and J lost 3; bases outside the gene matches: 6. The germline CDR1 and CDR2 sequences are SGHTA and FQGNSA. This CDR3 is built from 15 residues. Written as DNA, the CDR3 is TGTGCCAGCAGCTTAGAACCAGGGAGGGTCTACGAGCAGTACTTC. It is translated as CASSLEPGRVYEQYF.

CDR3 in amino acids: CASSYPDRARETQYF. CDR3 DNA sequence: TGTGCCAGCAGTTACCCGGACAGGGCCAGGGAGACCCAGTACTTC. This chain connects TRBV6-6 to TRBJ2-5, with 8 nucleotides matching TRBD1. Germline lookup yields CDR1 MNHNY and CDR2 SVGAGI (reference sequence). This CDR3 is 15 amino acids long. J gave up 5 bases and V 2 bases, and 7 bases lay outside the gene matches.

The V call is TRBV5-1, the J call TRBJ1-5; TRBD1 is a possible D gene (5 bases). CDR3 length: 14 residues. Deletions cut 3 bases from V and 9 bases from J, with 16 bases between. CDR1 is SGHRS and CDR2 is YFSETQ in the germline V gene. In DNA, the CDR3 is TGCGCCAGCAGCTGCTACAGGCTGTCGTGGCCCCAGCATTTT. Translating gives CASSCYRLSWPQHF.

There are a few counts of this clone. The V and J genes are TRBV7-2 and TRBJ2-2; 11 bases match TRBD2. The CDR3 is 17 amino acids. The ends lost 2 bases at V and 6 bases at J; junction bases unmatched: 8. Germline V gene sequence: CDR1 SGHTA, CDR2 FQGNSA. The CDR3 DNA follows: TGTGCCAGCAGCTTACGTTATAGCGGGGGGGCGGCCGGGGAGCTGTTTTTT. It encodes CASSLRYSGGAAGELFF.

The chain couples TRBV18 to TRBJ2-5; D possibly corresponds to TRBD2 (6 bases). V shed 4 bases and J shed 4 bases, with 10 bases lying between them. The CDR3 consists of 13 residues. Germline V lookup: CDR1 KGHSH, CDR2 LQKENI. CDR3 sequence: CASSQQAGETQYF. CDR3 bases: TGTGCCAGCTCACAACAAGCGGGAGAGACCCAGTACTTC. Full variable domain (outside the CDR3, taken from reference TRBV18 and TRBJ2-5): NAGVMQNPRHLVRRRGQEARLRCSPMKGHSHVYWYRQLPEEGLKFMVYLQKENIIDESGMPKERFSAEFPKEGPSILRIQQVVRGDSAAYFCASSQQAGETQYFGPGTRLLVL.

Only one count was recorded for this clone. The J gene is TRBJ2-7, the V gene TRBV15; D is possibly TRBD2 (6 bases). This CDR3 region has 15 residues. Germline values: CDR1 LNHNV, CDR2 YYDKDF (reference sequence). V lost 3 bases and J 3 bases, leaving 15 bases between the germline ends. The DNA of the CDR3 is TGTGCCACCAGCAGTAGAGCCGGGACTTACTACGAGCAGTACTTC. Translated: CATSSRAGTYYEQYF.

The chain couples TRBV4-3 to TRBJ2-1, with D perhaps TRBD2 (6 bases). Germline V CDR1 and CDR2: LGHNA, YSLEER. The CDR3 spans 16 residues. The germline V and J ends were trimmed by 6 bases and 2 bases, with 17 bases remaining between them. CDR3 sequence: CASSSSGPNPYNEQFF. DNA for the CDR3: TGCGCCAGCAGTTCCAGCGGGCCAAACCCCTACAATGAGCAGTTCTTC.

The V call is TRBV28, the J call TRBJ1-5; a possible D gene is TRBD1 (5 bases). The CDR3 is 14 residues long. Trimming cost V 7 bases and J 0 bases, with 10 bases left between them. Germline values: CDR1 MDHEN, CDR2 SYDVKM. CDR3 sequence reads: CASTRQSSNQPQHF. The CDR3 DNA reads TGTGCCAGCACCCGACAGAGTAGCAATCAGCCCCAGCATTTT.

V and J are TRBV7-2 and TRBJ2-7; 14 bases align to TRBD2. CDR1 and CDR2 from the germline V gene are SGHTA and FQGNSA. V dropped 4 bases and J dropped 12; count of bases not matched to a gene: 11. The CDR3 covers 15 residues. CDR3 amino acids: CASSSATSGRASPYF. The CDR3 DNA sequence: TGTGCCAGCAGCTCTGCGACTAGCGGGAGGGCCTCGCCGTACTTC.

The V gene is TRBV5-6, the J gene TRBJ2-3, with TRBD1 identical over 10 bases. The CDR3 loop spans 16 amino acids. Looked up from germline, CDR1 is SGHDT and CDR2 is YYEEEE. J gave up 8 bases and V 2 bases, and 11 bases lay outside the gene matches. The CDR3 protein is CASSLSAGQGPGTQYF. DNA for the CDR3: TGTGCCAGCAGCTTAAGTGCGGGACAGGGGCCTGGTACGCAGTATTTT.

The V call is TRBV7-8, the J call TRBJ2-1; 7 bases line up with TRBD2. V was pared by 5 bases and J by 0 bases, with 7 bases of the junction left unmatched. Germline V gene sequence: CDR1 SGHVS, CDR2 FQNEAQ. This CDR3 comprises 16 residues. The CDR3 sequence is CASSPSSGISYNEQFF. The CDR3, as DNA: TGTGCCAGCAGCCCCTCTAGCGGTATCTCCTACAATGAGCAGTTCTTC.

CDR3 amino acids: CASSLSGAETQYF. The DNA for the CDR3 is TGTGCCAGCAGCTTATCGGGAGCAGAGACCCAGTACTTC. The V and J genes are TRBV7-3 and TRBJ2-5, with D perhaps TRBD2 (6 bases). The CDR3 loop spans 13 amino acids. Trimming pared 2 bases from V and 4 bases from J, leaving 8 bases between. In germline, CDR1 is SGHTA, CDR2 FQGTGA.

The CDR3 DNA sequence: TGTGCCAGCAGTCACCCGGGACTAGCGGCCGAGCAGTACTTC. It is translated as CASSHPGLAAEQYF. The genes are TRBV6-4 and TRBJ2-7; 11 bases line up with TRBD2. This CDR3 has 14 amino acids. The junction had 6 bases not matched to a gene; V was cut back by 5 bases and J by 6 bases. Germline CDR1 reads MRHNA; CDR2 reads SNTAGT.